Listed below are T cell receptor beta chains from one sample, sequenced in a study of blood T cell repertoires in COVID-19. TCRdb keeps only in-frame clones here, not all; method: immunoSEQ multiplex PCR. This sample has some 260,000 clones, with about 86% found just once. The material sequenced was PBMCs or T cells enriched from blood (not recorded which). The receptors were sampled from a man aged 25-45 years with acute COVID-19. The CDR3 runs from the conserved cysteine through the conserved F or W. The order of the fields is J gene, clone size, D gene, V gene, CDR3 protein, CDR3 DNA. A D gene is named only where the DNA matches it firmly. Where a row states a size, it is once, few, many or the class of an expanded clone; other rows omit it.

j_call: TRBJ1-6; clone_size: -; d_call: TRBD1; v_call: TRBV7-2; cdr3_aa: CASSTRDSNSPLHF; cdr3_nt: TGTGCCAGCAGCACCCGGGACAGTAATTCACCCCTCCACTTT
j_call: TRBJ1-5; clone_size: once; d_call: -; v_call: TRBV4-3; cdr3_aa: CASSLDYSNQPQHF; cdr3_nt: TGCGCCAGCAGCTTAGATTATAGCAATCAGCCCCAGCATTTT
j_call: TRBJ1-2; clone_size: -; d_call: -; v_call: TRBV19; cdr3_aa: CASDGGNYGYTF; cdr3_nt: TGTGCCAGCGACGGGGGGAACTATGGCTACACCTTC
j_call: TRBJ1-1; clone_size: few; d_call: -; v_call: TRBV19; cdr3_aa: CASSIMGGTEAFF; cdr3_nt: TGTGCCAGTAGTATAATGGGGGGGACTGAAGCTTTCTTT
j_call: TRBJ1-5; clone_size: -; d_call: -; v_call: TRBV7-5; cdr3_aa: CVRSFSNQPQHF; cdr3_nt: TGTGTCAGAAGCTTCTCCAATCAGCCCCAGCATTTT
j_call: TRBJ1-2; clone_size: -; d_call: -; v_call: TRBV9; cdr3_aa: CASTRKAGASYGYTF; cdr3_nt: TGTGCCAGCACCAGGAAGGCAGGGGCTTCCTATGGCTACACCTTC
j_call: TRBJ1-2; clone_size: many; d_call: -; v_call: TRBV30; cdr3_aa: CAWSVLGGYTF; cdr3_nt: TGTGCCTGGAGTGTACTAGGGGGCTACACCTTC
j_call: TRBJ1-1; clone_size: -; d_call: -; v_call: TRBV18; cdr3_aa: CASSPNSRVFTEAFF; cdr3_nt: TGTGCCAGCTCACCAAACAGCAGAGTATTCACTGAAGCTTTCTTT
j_call: TRBJ1-3; clone_size: once; d_call: -; v_call: TRBV4-2; cdr3_aa: CASSQDGTPYSGNTIYF; cdr3_nt: TGTGCCAGCAGCCAAGATGGGACTCCCTACTCTGGAAACACCATATATTTT
j_call: TRBJ1-6; clone_size: -; d_call: -; v_call: TRBV4-1; cdr3_aa: CASSQDMGRGYSPLHF; cdr3_nt: TGCGCCAGCAGCCAAGATATGGGCAGGGGATATTCACCCCTCCACTTT
j_call: TRBJ1-5; clone_size: -; d_call: -; v_call: TRBV7-9; cdr3_aa: CASSIRQDQPQHF; cdr3_nt: TGTGCCAGCAGCATCAGGCAAGACCAGCCCCAGCATTTT
j_call: TRBJ1-1; clone_size: -; d_call: -; v_call: TRBV29-1; cdr3_aa: CSVARVNTEAFF; cdr3_nt: TGCAGCGTAGCCAGGGTCAACACTGAAGCTTTCTTT
j_call: TRBJ2-4; clone_size: -; d_call: -; v_call: TRBV10-3; cdr3_aa: CAISEPEITARRGKNIQYF; cdr3_nt: TGTGCCATCAGTGAGCCCGAGATCACCGCTCGGCGAGGCAAAAACATTCAGTACTTC
j_call: TRBJ2-2; clone_size: -; d_call: -; v_call: TRBV4-2; cdr3_aa: CASSQDLGGVGELFF; cdr3_nt: TGTGCCAGCAGCCAAGATTTGGGCGGGGTCGGGGAGCTGTTTTTT
j_call: TRBJ1-1; clone_size: -; d_call: -; v_call: TRBV7-9; cdr3_aa: CASGDSLNTEAFF; cdr3_nt: TGTGCCAGCGGCGACAGTTTGAACACTGAAGCTTTCTTT
j_call: TRBJ2-1; clone_size: many; d_call: TRBD2; v_call: TRBV7-8; cdr3_aa: CASSPRTSSYEQFF; cdr3_nt: TGTGCCAGCAGCCCGCGGACTAGCAGCTATGAGCAGTTCTTC
j_call: TRBJ2-3; clone_size: -; d_call: TRBD2; v_call: TRBV5-6; cdr3_aa: CASSLSGREARDTQYF; cdr3_nt: TGTGCCAGCAGCTTATCAGGGCGGGAGGCGAGAGATACGCAGTATTTT
j_call: TRBJ1-5; clone_size: -; d_call: TRBD1; v_call: TRBV6-5; cdr3_aa: CASSPQGQGGQPQHF; cdr3_nt: TGTGCCAGCAGTCCACAGGGACAGGGCGGTCAGCCCCAGCATTTT
j_call: TRBJ2-1; clone_size: -; d_call: TRBD2; v_call: TRBV7-9; cdr3_aa: CASSLDSSGRSNEQFF; cdr3_nt: TGTGCCAGCAGCTTAGACTCTAGCGGGAGATCGAATGAGCAGTTCTTC
j_call: TRBJ1-2; clone_size: -; d_call: -; v_call: TRBV6-5; cdr3_aa: CASSSRGRWDYGYTF; cdr3_nt: TGTGCCAGCAGTTCGCGGGGGCGATGGGACTATGGCTACACCTTC
j_call: TRBJ2-5; clone_size: -; d_call: TRBD1; v_call: TRBV28; cdr3_aa: CASRSGQGGETQYF; cdr3_nt: TGTGCCAGCAGATCCGGACAGGGAGGAGAGACCCAGTACTTC
j_call: TRBJ1-2; clone_size: many; d_call: TRBD1; v_call: TRBV19; cdr3_aa: CASKTGGDREDYTF; cdr3_nt: TGTGCCAGTAAGACAGGGGGGGATAGAGAGGACTACACCTTC
j_call: TRBJ2-1; clone_size: -; d_call: -; v_call: TRBV7-2; cdr3_aa: CASSASTSREQFF; cdr3_nt: TGTGCCAGCAGCGCCTCAACTAGCAGGGAGCAGTTCTTC
j_call: TRBJ2-1; clone_size: -; d_call: TRBD1; v_call: TRBV9; cdr3_aa: CASSPRADRGLDEQFF; cdr3_nt: TGTGCCAGCAGCCCCCGCGCCGACAGGGGGCTCGATGAGCAGTTCTTC
j_call: TRBJ2-3; clone_size: -; d_call: -; v_call: TRBV5-1; cdr3_aa: CASSLVSRNTDTQYF; cdr3_nt: TGTGCCAGCAGCTTGGTTTCGAGGAACACAGATACGCAGTATTTT
j_call: TRBJ1-1; clone_size: -; d_call: -; v_call: TRBV27; cdr3_aa: CASSTTGMNTEAFF; cdr3_nt: TGTGCCAGCAGCACAACAGGGATGAACACTGAAGCTTTCTTT
j_call: TRBJ1-4; clone_size: once; d_call: -; v_call: TRBV28; cdr3_aa: CASSLTGRGNEKLFF; cdr3_nt: TGTGCCAGCAGTTTGACCGGAAGGGGAAACGAAAAACTGTTTTTT
j_call: TRBJ2-1; clone_size: many; d_call: -; v_call: TRBV2; cdr3_aa: CASTLQTGYNEQFF; cdr3_nt: TGTGCCAGCACTTTGCAAACAGGCTACAATGAGCAGTTCTTC
j_call: TRBJ2-4; clone_size: -; d_call: TRBD1; v_call: TRBV9; cdr3_aa: CASSGAGQGQNIQYF; cdr3_nt: TGTGCCAGCAGCGGAGCAGGACAGGGACAAAACATTCAGTACTTC
j_call: TRBJ2-3; clone_size: -; d_call: -; v_call: TRBV5-1; cdr3_aa: CASRLAVVTDTQYF; cdr3_nt: TGCGCCAGCAGACTAGCCGTAGTCACAGATACGCAGTATTTT
j_call: TRBJ1-4; clone_size: once; d_call: -; v_call: TRBV18; cdr3_aa: CASSPKPEKLFF; cdr3_nt: TGTGCCAGCTCACCAAAGCCTGAAAAACTGTTTTTT
j_call: TRBJ1-6; clone_size: -; d_call: -; v_call: TRBV28; cdr3_aa: CASNLVSSPLHF; cdr3_nt: TGTGCCAGCAACCTAGTGAGCTCACCCCTCCACTTT
j_call: TRBJ2-3; clone_size: once; d_call: TRBD2; v_call: TRBV24-1; cdr3_aa: CATSVGTSGRRDTQYF; cdr3_nt: TGTGCCACCAGTGTTGGGACTAGCGGGAGGAGAGATACGCAGTATTTT
j_call: TRBJ2-1; clone_size: -; d_call: -; v_call: TRBV14; cdr3_aa: CASSLLGLAGFNEQFF; cdr3_nt: TGTGCCAGCAGCCTATTGGGACTGGCGGGTTTCAATGAGCAGTTCTTC
j_call: TRBJ1-1; clone_size: -; d_call: -; v_call: TRBV10-2; cdr3_aa: CASSESPGTEAFF; cdr3_nt: TGCGCCAGCAGTGAGTCACCAGGGACTGAAGCTTTCTTT
j_call: TRBJ1-6; clone_size: -; d_call: -; v_call: TRBV5-5; cdr3_aa: CASSFAPKGSPLHF; cdr3_nt: TGTGCCAGCAGCTTTGCGCCCAAGGGGTCACCCCTCCACTTT
j_call: TRBJ2-1; clone_size: once; d_call: -; v_call: TRBV14; cdr3_aa: CASSARLGGGEQFF; cdr3_nt: TGTGCCAGCAGCGCCCGACTTGGGGGCGGTGAGCAGTTCTTC
j_call: TRBJ2-6; clone_size: -; d_call: TRBD1; v_call: TRBV2; cdr3_aa: CASSVGGGGANVLTF; cdr3_nt: TGTGCCAGCAGTGTAGGGGGCGGTGGGGCCAACGTCCTGACTTTC
j_call: TRBJ1-2; clone_size: -; d_call: TRBD1; v_call: TRBV28; cdr3_aa: CASSLGTGNTYGYTF; cdr3_nt: TGTGCCAGCAGCTTGGGGACAGGGAATACGTATGGCTACACCTTC
j_call: TRBJ1-1; clone_size: -; d_call: -; v_call: TRBV6-4; cdr3_aa: CASSETLNTEAFF; cdr3_nt: TGTGCCAGCAGTGAGACACTGAACACTGAAGCTTTCTTT
j_call: TRBJ1-3; clone_size: -; d_call: -; v_call: TRBV7-9; cdr3_aa: CASSLSGLGNTIYF; cdr3_nt: TGTGCCAGCAGCTTATCAGGGCTCGGAAACACCATATATTTT
j_call: TRBJ2-6; clone_size: -; d_call: -; v_call: TRBV5-1; cdr3_aa: CASSWATDSSGANVLTF; cdr3_nt: TGCGCCAGCAGCTGGGCCACCGACAGCTCTGGGGCCAACGTCCTGACTTTC
j_call: TRBJ1-2; clone_size: -; d_call: TRBD1; v_call: TRBV24-1; cdr3_aa: CATSDPSTGADYGYTF; cdr3_nt: TGTGCCACCAGTGACCCTTCGACAGGGGCCGACTATGGCTACACCTTC
j_call: TRBJ2-2; clone_size: -; d_call: -; v_call: TRBV7-2; cdr3_aa: CASSGQLVGGELFF; cdr3_nt: TGTGCCAGCAGCGGACAATTGGTGGGCGGGGAGCTGTTTTTT
j_call: TRBJ1-1; clone_size: -; d_call: TRBD1; v_call: TRBV6-2/TRBV6-3; cdr3_aa: CASSYSTGRSRAEAFF; cdr3_nt: TGTGCCAGCAGTTATTCGACAGGGCGGTCTAGGGCTGAAGCTTTCTTT
j_call: TRBJ1-2; clone_size: -; d_call: -; v_call: TRBV7-9; cdr3_aa: CASSPDSGYTF; cdr3_nt: TGTGCCAGCAGCCCCGACAGTGGCTACACCTTC
j_call: TRBJ1-3; clone_size: -; d_call: -; v_call: TRBV5-8; cdr3_aa: CASSLRGTGNTIYF; cdr3_nt: TGTGCCAGCAGCTTGAGGGGTACTGGAAACACCATATATTTT
j_call: TRBJ1-1; clone_size: -; d_call: TRBD1; v_call: TRBV12-5; cdr3_aa: CASGFPGGEAFF; cdr3_nt: TGTGCTAGTGGTTTTCCAGGGGGTGAAGCTTTCTTT
j_call: TRBJ1-2; clone_size: -; d_call: TRBD1; v_call: TRBV9; cdr3_aa: CASREGQGVNYGYTF; cdr3_nt: TGTGCCAGCAGAGAAGGGCAGGGGGTAAACTATGGCTACACCTTC
j_call: TRBJ2-5; clone_size: -; d_call: TRBD2; v_call: TRBV19; cdr3_aa: CATGLAGLPRETQYF; cdr3_nt: TGTGCCACAGGACTAGCGGGCCTCCCCAGAGAGACCCAGTACTTC
j_call: TRBJ1-2; clone_size: -; d_call: -; v_call: TRBV4-3; cdr3_aa: CASSQDTARGGYGYTF; cdr3_nt: TGCGCCAGCAGCCAAGATACGGCGCGCGGGGGCTATGGCTACACCTTC
j_call: TRBJ2-1; clone_size: once; d_call: TRBD2; v_call: TRBV6-4; cdr3_aa: CASSDSTSGSYNEQFF; cdr3_nt: TGTGCCAGCAGTGACTCTACTAGCGGGTCCTACAATGAGCAGTTCTTC
j_call: TRBJ1-1; clone_size: -; d_call: -; v_call: TRBV9; cdr3_aa: CASSVGGVLNTEAFF; cdr3_nt: TGTGCCAGCAGCGTAGGAGGAGTACTGAACACTGAAGCTTTCTTT
j_call: TRBJ2-1; clone_size: -; d_call: TRBD2; v_call: TRBV6-5; cdr3_aa: CASKAGGGYNEQFF; cdr3_nt: TGTGCCAGCAAGGCGGGAGGTGGATACAATGAGCAGTTCTTC
j_call: TRBJ2-1; clone_size: -; d_call: -; v_call: TRBV6-5; cdr3_aa: CASSSFDTDEQFF; cdr3_nt: TGTGCCAGCAGTTCTTTCGACACAGATGAGCAGTTCTTC
j_call: TRBJ1-6; clone_size: -; d_call: -; v_call: TRBV6-5; cdr3_aa: CASRWGSEDSPLHF; cdr3_nt: TGTGCCAGCAGGTGGGGCAGTGAGGATTCACCCCTCCACTTT
j_call: TRBJ1-1; clone_size: -; d_call: -; v_call: TRBV3-1/TRBV3-2; cdr3_aa: CASRLTGITEAFF; cdr3_nt: TGTGCCAGCAGGCTCACAGGGATCACTGAAGCTTTCTTT
j_call: TRBJ1-4; clone_size: -; d_call: -; v_call: TRBV11-2; cdr3_aa: CASSPGFGPSDEKLFF; cdr3_nt: TGTGCCAGCAGCCCAGGTTTTGGTCCATCGGATGAAAAACTGTTTTTT
j_call: TRBJ1-4; clone_size: -; d_call: TRBD1; v_call: TRBV29-1; cdr3_aa: CSVEVTGANEKLFF; cdr3_nt: TGCAGCGTTGAAGTAACAGGGGCTAATGAAAAACTGTTTTTT
j_call: TRBJ2-2; clone_size: -; d_call: TRBD1; v_call: TRBV6-5; cdr3_aa: CAGSDRDTGELFF; cdr3_nt: TGTGCCGGTTCAGACAGGGACACCGGGGAGCTGTTTTTT